The rows below give T cell receptor beta chains drawn from one sample of a study of OX40 agonist ivuxolimab in advanced cancers. Data came from immunoSEQ multiplex PCR; TCRdb stores just in-frame clones and leaves some out. The sample has about 69,000 clones; more than 70% are singletons. The material sequenced was CD4+ or CD8+ T cells sorted from blood, taken in a trial of the OX40 agonist ivuxolimab. The receptors derive from an adult with an advanced solid tumor such as melanoma, head and neck, liver or kidney cancer. Each CDR3 is given with its conserved first and last residue. The D gene is left open where the match is weak. Size is stated for part of the rows, as once, few or many counts, or as a class when the clone is expanded.

d_call j_call clone_size v_call cdr3_aa cdr3_nt
NA TRBJ1-5 NA TRBV27 CASSLGGTGQPQHF TGTGCCAGCAGTTTAGGTGGGACGGGTCAGCCCCAGCATTTT
NA TRBJ2-3 NA TRBV5-4 CASSLGISSTDTQYF TGTGCCAGCAGCTTGGGAATTTCTAGCACAGATACGCAGTATTTT
NA TRBJ2-7 NA TRBV5-1 CASSLAGTRTGEQYF TGCGCCAGCAGCTTGGCCGGGACTCGGACGGGGGAGCAGTACTTC
TRBD1 TRBJ1-1 NA TRBV27 CASSLRGQATEAFF TGTGCCAGCAGTCTACGGGGACAGGCGACTGAAGCTTTCTTT
NA TRBJ2-7 NA TRBV13 CASSPGQGRSYEQYF TGTGCCAGCAGCCCTGGACAAGGTCGCTCCTACGAGCAGTACTTC
TRBD1 TRBJ2-2 NA TRBV29-1 CSVAPGQGATMNTGELFF TGCAGCGTTGCCCCGGGACAGGGGGCTACTATGAACACCGGGGAGCTGTTTTTT
TRBD1 TRBJ1-1 NA TRBV2 CASFGWTGKILGTEAFF TGTGCCAGCTTCGGTTGGACAGGGAAAATCTTGGGAACTGAAGCTTTCTTT
NA TRBJ2-5 NA TRBV29-1 CSVRASARETQYF TGCAGCGTGAGGGCCTCGGCGAGAGAGACCCAGTACTTC
NA TRBJ2-2 NA TRBV7-2 CASSLGRNTGELFF TGTGCCAGCAGCTTAGGGCGGAACACCGGGGAGCTGTTTTTT
TRBD2 TRBJ2-7 NA TRBV7-8 CASSPVAGTSYEQYF TGTGCCAGCAGCCCCGTAGCGGGAACTTCCTACGAGCAGTACTTC
NA TRBJ2-7 NA TRBV7-2 CASSLANGAYEQYF TGTGCCAGCAGCTTAGCAAACGGGGCCTACGAGCAGTACTTC
NA TRBJ2-7 NA TRBV4-2 CASSQTNHRVPQGQYF TGTGCCAGCAGCCAAACTAATCACAGGGTCCCTCAAGGGCAGTACTTC
NA TRBJ1-2 NA TRBV7-2 CASSSGGRHYGYTF TGTGCCAGCAGCTCTGGGGGAAGACACTATGGCTACACCTTC
NA TRBJ1-2 NA TRBV7-9 CASSLEGSHGYTF TGTGCCAGCAGCTTAGAGGGGAGCCATGGCTACACCTTC
NA TRBJ1-5 once TRBV6-1 CASSGGQASNQPQHF TGTGCCAGCAGTGGCGGTCAGGCGAGCAATCAGCCCCAGCATTTT
TRBD1 TRBJ1-2 NA TRBV4-2 CASSQYWTGADGYTF TGTGCCAGCAGCCAATATTGGACAGGGGCCGATGGCTACACCTTC
TRBD2 TRBJ2-3 NA TRBV6-7 CASSFSSGTSGGADTQYF TGTGCCAGCAGTTTTTCCTCCGGGACTAGCGGGGGGGCAGATACGCAGTATTTT
TRBD2 TRBJ2-7 NA TRBV7-2 CASSSSSGRSYEQYF TGTGCCAGCAGCTCGTCTAGCGGGAGGAGCTACGAGCAGTACTTC
NA TRBJ2-7 NA TRBV2 CASRIHPGLYEQYF TGTGCCAGCAGGATACACCCGGGACTTTACGAGCAGTACTTC
NA TRBJ2-2 NA TRBV5-6 CASSSRDWEDGELFF TGTGCCAGCAGCTCGCGGGACTGGGAGGACGGGGAGCTGTTTTTT
NA TRBJ2-5 NA TRBV7-3 CASSFGSRETQYF TGTGCCAGCAGCTTCGGGAGCCGGGAGACCCAGTACTTC
NA TRBJ1-1 NA TRBV10-3 CAISEKSFTEAFF TGTGCCATCAGTGAAAAGAGTTTTACTGAAGCTTTCTTT
TRBD1 TRBJ1-3 NA TRBV5-1 CASSLWGIRDSSGNTIYF TGCGCCAGCAGCTTGTGGGGGATCCGGGACAGCTCTGGAAACACCATATATTTT
TRBD1 TRBJ2-3 once TRBV9 CASSLRTGDVADTQYF TGTGCCAGCAGCCTTAGGACAGGGGATGTCGCAGATACGCAGTATTTT
NA TRBJ2-7 NA TRBV7-9 CASSSIPYEQYF TGTGCCAGCAGCTCAATACCCTACGAGCAGTACTTC
NA TRBJ2-5 NA TRBV7-3 CASSLGRIAGQETQYF TGTGCCAGCAGCTTAGGGCGTATTGCGGGACAAGAGACCCAGTACTTC
TRBD1 TRBJ2-7 NA TRBV7-8 CASSSRDRGRGGSYEQYF TGTGCCAGCAGCTCTCGGGACAGGGGTAGAGGTGGCTCCTACGAGCAGTACTTC
NA TRBJ2-7 NA TRBV11-3 CASSSVGDYEQYF TGTGCCAGCAGCTCGGTGGGGGACTACGAGCAGTACTTC
TRBD2 TRBJ2-1 NA TRBV19 CASSIPGGPSSYNEQFF TGTGCCAGTAGTATTCCGGGGGGTCCCAGCTCCTACAATGAGCAGTTCTTC
NA TRBJ1-1 NA TRBV4-3 CASSQDAGGNTEAFF TGCGCCAGCAGCCAAGACGCGGGAGGGAACACTGAAGCTTTCTTT
TRBD2 TRBJ2-7 NA TRBV27 CASSLFGGSLREQYF TGTGCCAGCAGTTTATTCGGCGGGAGCTTGCGCGAGCAGTACTTC
TRBD1 TRBJ2-7 NA TRBV10-3 CAISESQDRGHEQYF TGTGCCATCAGTGAGTCCCAGGACAGGGGGCACGAGCAGTACTTC
NA TRBJ2-1 NA TRBV7-3 CASSSRAGEQFF TGTGCCAGCAGCTCACGGGCGGGGGAGCAGTTCTTC
NA TRBJ1-1 NA TRBV11-2 CASSLGGLRAEAFF TGTGCCAGCAGCTTAGGGGGGCTAAGGGCTGAAGCTTTCTTT
TRBD1 TRBJ1-1 NA TRBV4-1 CASSQVLWTGGTEAFF TGCGCCAGCAGCCAAGTCCTCTGGACAGGGGGCACTGAAGCTTTCTTT
NA TRBJ2-2 NA TRBV6-6 CASSYSTANTGELFF TGTGCCAGCAGTTACTCGACAGCTAACACCGGGGAGCTGTTTTTT
NA TRBJ1-6 few TRBV28 CASSGSSYNSPLHF TGTGCCAGCAGTGGGAGCTCCTATAATTCACCCCTCCACTTT
NA TRBJ2-1 NA TRBV27 CASRLGGSNSYNEQFF TGTGCCAGCAGGCTAGGGGGATCCAACTCCTACAATGAGCAGTTCTTC
NA TRBJ2-1 NA TRBV20-1 CSASGDNEQFF TGCAGTGCTAGCGGAGACAATGAGCAGTTCTTC
TRBD1 TRBJ1-4 NA TRBV5-6 CASSFGTGGAKNEKLFF TGTGCCAGCAGCTTCGGGACAGGGGGGGCGAAAAATGAAAAACTGTTTTTT
NA TRBJ2-3 few TRBV19 CASRPGRGFDTQYF TGTGCCAGTAGACCCGGCCGGGGTTTTGATACGCAGTATTTT
TRBD1 TRBJ1-4 NA TRBV15 CATSTPAGQGLGANEKLFF TGTGCCACCAGCACCCCTGCGGGACAGGGCTTAGGTGCTAATGAAAAACTGTTTTTT
NA TRBJ1-1 once TRBV6-5 CASSSGWYTEAFF TGTGCCAGCAGTTCAGGGTGGTACACTGAAGCTTTCTTT
NA TRBJ2-5 NA TRBV11-2 CASSTGRQGTQYF TGTGCCAGCAGCACGGGCCGCCAAGGGACCCAGTACTTC
TRBD2 TRBJ2-2 once TRBV19 CASSIGRLAGGLGELFF TGTGCCAGTAGTATAGGTCGGCTAGCGGGAGGCCTCGGGGAGCTGTTTTTT
NA TRBJ1-6 NA TRBV27 CASSFLSARLNSPLHF TGTGCCAGCAGTTTTCTTTCGGCCCGGCTAAATTCACCCCTCCACTTT
NA TRBJ1-3 NA TRBV9 CASSVGGGNTIYF TGTGCCAGCAGCGTAGGGGGAGGAAACACCATATATTTT
NA TRBJ1-3 NA TRBV5-5 CASSLDPGGNTIYF TGTGCCAGCAGCTTGGACCCAGGCGGAAACACCATATATTTT
NA TRBJ2-3 NA TRBV2 CASSSTSTDTQYF TGTGCCAGCAGTAGCACTAGCACAGATACGCAGTATTTT
NA TRBJ2-1 once TRBV5-6 CASSLVLSNEQFF TGTGCCAGCAGCTTGGTGCTTAGCAATGAGCAGTTCTTC
TRBD2 TRBJ2-3 NA TRBV19 CASRLAATDTQYF TGTGCCAGTCGTCTAGCGGCCACAGATACGCAGTATTTT